This T cell receptor beta chain appears in the sequencing data of a study of cytomegalovirus exposure and HLA in healthy donors. Primers: 60 Vbeta forward and 13 Jbeta reverse. Only in-frame clones appear in the TCRdb table, and some are missing; sequencing was by immunoSEQ multiplex PCR. The sample holds about 86,000 clones, around 78% seen once. V lost 6 bases, J lost 6 bases, and 11 bases stayed unmatched. Germline V gene sequence: CDR1 MNHEY, CDR2 SVGAGI. CDR3 size: 15 residues. This receptor was identified in a male donor in good health and CMV-seropositive. The V call is TRBV6-5, the J call TRBJ2-1; 7 bases line up with TRBD2. Sequencing input: PBMCs. The CDR3 DNA sequence: TGTGCCAGCAGCCCCGGACTAGTTGGACGCAATGAGCAGTTCTTC. Translated: CASSPGLVGRNEQFF.